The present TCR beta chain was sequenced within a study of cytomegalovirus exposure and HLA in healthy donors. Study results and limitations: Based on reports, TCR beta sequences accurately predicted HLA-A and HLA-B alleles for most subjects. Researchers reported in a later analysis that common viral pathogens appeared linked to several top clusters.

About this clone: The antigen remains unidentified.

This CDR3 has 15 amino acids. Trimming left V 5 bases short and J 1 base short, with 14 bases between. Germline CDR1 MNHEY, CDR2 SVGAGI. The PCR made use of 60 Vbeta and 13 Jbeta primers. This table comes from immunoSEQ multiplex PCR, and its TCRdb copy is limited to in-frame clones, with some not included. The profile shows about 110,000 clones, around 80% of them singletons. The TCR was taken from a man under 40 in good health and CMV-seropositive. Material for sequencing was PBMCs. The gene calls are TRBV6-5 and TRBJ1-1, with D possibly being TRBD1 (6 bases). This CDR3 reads CASSLQGMENTEAFF. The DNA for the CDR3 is TGTGCCAGCAGTCTCCAGGGGATGGAGAACACTGAAGCTTTCTTT.